The 15 T cell receptor beta chains reported below all come from one sample, sequenced in a study of cytomegalovirus exposure and HLA in healthy donors. Use of 60 Vbeta and 13 Jbeta primers characterized the PCR. Measured with immunoSEQ multiplex PCR; TCRdb has only the in-frame clones, and not every one. The table shows around 94,000 clones, with approximately 87% occurring only once. The sample was PBMCs. Receptor source: a middle-aged man in good health and CMV-seronegative.

The V call is TRBV7-3, the J call TRBJ2-1; TRBD1 agrees at 11 bases. The CDR3 is 15 amino acids. Germline loops: CDR1 SGHTA, CDR2 FQGTGA. V lost 5 bases to trimming and J lost 5 bases; unmatched junction nucleotides: 5. Written as DNA, the CDR3 is TGTGCCAGCAGCGTAGGACAGGGGGCTCACAATGAGCAGTTCTTC. Translated: CASSVGQGAHNEQFF.

CDR3 protein: CSVEDRRGLDTQYF. The CDR3 DNA reads TGCAGCGTTGAAGATCGCAGGGGGTTAGATACGCAGTATTTT. The rearrangement joins TRBV29-1 to TRBJ2-3, with 7 bases aligning to TRBD1. Per germline, CDR1 SQVTM and CDR2 ANQGSEA. V shed 0 bases, J shed 5 bases, and the junction held 5 bases outside the gene matches. This CDR3 has 14 amino acids.

The genes are TRBV6-1 and TRBJ1-2, with a possible D match to TRBD1 (5 bases). CDR1 is MNHNS, CDR2 SASEGT, per germline. Trimming removed 8 bases at V and 4 bases at J, with 14 bases between. CDR3 length equals 13 residues. Here the CDR3 reads CASGAGASYGYTF. The DNA for the CDR3 is TGTGCCAGCGGGGCGGGAGCCTCCTATGGCTACACCTTC.

This clone turned up a few times. This rearrangement joins TRBV5-6 to TRBJ2-1; D might be TRBD2 (7 bases). The V end was cut by 0 bases, the J end by 3 bases, with 13 bases between. The CDR3 extends over 16 amino acids. Germline-derived CDR1 and CDR2 are SGHDT and YYEEEE. CDR3 region: CASSLAGGAYYNEQFF. The CDR3 coding sequence is TGTGCCAGCAGCTTGGCTGGGGGGGCCTACTACAATGAGCAGTTCTTC.

The chain uses TRBV9 and TRBJ1-2, with D uncertain. Trimming took 4 bases from V and 3 from J, leaving 13 bases between them. Germline lookup yields CDR1 SGDLS and CDR2 YYNGEE. This CDR3 comprises 14 residues. Here the CDR3 reads CASSPSPGDYGYTF. Written as DNA, the CDR3 is TGTGCCAGCAGCCCCTCCCCCGGGGACTATGGCTACACCTTC.

This sequence joins TRBV5-1 and TRBJ2-5, with D unclear. CDR1 and CDR2 from the germline V gene are SGHRS and YFSETQ. This CDR3 is built from 12 residues. The V gene lost 5 bases and the J gene lost 4 bases, with 9 bases spanning the gap. CDR3 sequence: CASRSSGETQYF. The CDR3 DNA sequence: TGCGCCAGCAGGAGTAGTGGAGAGACCCAGTACTTC.

This clone was found a few times. The rearrangement uses TRBV5-1 and TRBJ2-2; 10 positions agree with TRBD1. V lost 5 bases, J lost 7 bases, and 8 bases stayed unmatched. Germline-derived CDR1 and CDR2 are SGHRS and YFSETQ. The CDR3 consists of 15 residues. CDR3: CASRSGTGVDGELFF. CDR3 DNA: TGCGCCAGCAGGTCCGGGACAGGGGTGGACGGGGAGCTGTTTTTT.

The chain has TRBV5-1 and TRBJ2-7; the D gene is possibly TRBD2 (5 bases). CDR1 is SGHRS and CDR2 is YFSETQ in the germline V gene. V was clipped by 2 bases and J by 0 bases, with 18 bases between them. The CDR3 totals 17 residues. Written as DNA, the CDR3 is TGCGCCAGCAGCTTAGGTACTTACGACTACGTCTCCTACGAGCAGTACTTC. Translation: CASSLGTYDYVSYEQYF.

V is TRBV2 and J is TRBJ2-7, with TRBD2 as a possible D gene (6 bases). V was cut by 10 bases and J by 7 bases, with 17 bases left in between. The CDR3 has 12 residues. CDR1 is SNHLY, CDR2 FYNNEI, per germline. The CDR3 bases are TGTGCCATCATACCCGGGGGTGAAGAGCAGTACTTC. This translates into CAIIPGGEEQYF.

On this clone itself: A junction boundary mismatches the germline segment, possibly from a read error. This CDR3 reads CSSTLKRGNVYEQYF. CDR3 DNA sequence: TGTTCCAGCACCTTGAAACGGGGAAACGTATACGAGCAGTACTTC. The chain has TRBV7-9 and TRBJ2-7; tentatively, D is TRBD2 (5 bases). This CDR3 region has 15 residues. The germline V gene has CDR1 SEHNR and CDR2 FQNEAQ (reference sequence). The full variable domain, with the rest looked up from reference TRBV7-9 and TRBJ2-7, is DTGVSQNPRHKITKRGQNVTFRCDPISEHNRLYWYRQTLGQGPEFLTYFQNEAQLEKSRLLSDRFSAERPKGSFSTLEIQRTEQGDSAMYLCSSTLKRGNVYEQYFGPGTRLTVT.

The chain employs TRBV7-2 and TRBJ2-5; 10 nucleotides match TRBD2. Germline V gene data show CDR1 as SGHTA and CDR2 as FQGNSA. The CDR3 runs to 17 residues. Unmatched junction bases numbered 14, after V lost 5 bases and J lost 5 bases. This chain's CDR3 is CASSGREAGGPGETQYF. The DNA of the CDR3 is TGTGCCAGCAGCGGACGAGAAGCGGGGGGGCCGGGGGAGACCCAGTACTTC.

This clone was picked up a small number of times. The chain has TRBV4-1 and TRBJ1-1; 7 nucleotides line up with TRBD1. This CDR3 region has 15 residues. V gave up 3 bases and J gave up 6 bases; unmatched junction bases: 10. Germline V gene lookup returns CDR1 MGHRA and CDR2 YSYEKL. The CDR3 loop is CASSQEPQGPPEAFF. Written as DNA, the CDR3 is TGCGCCAGCAGCCAGGAACCACAGGGGCCGCCTGAAGCTTTCTTT.

The V call is TRBV27, the J call TRBJ1-1; no firm D call. The CDR3 consists of 15 residues. Germline CDR1 and CDR2: MNHEY and SMNVEV (reference sequence). The V and J ends lost 6 bases and 3 bases respectively, with 17 bases between them. This chain's CDR3 is CASSPRWGGYTEAFF. In nucleotides, the CDR3 is TGTGCCAGCAGCCCCCGGTGGGGAGGGTACACTGAAGCTTTCTTT.

The chain recombines TRBV29-1 with TRBJ2-1; weak D call: TRBD1 (6 bases). Trimming removed 5 bases from V and 3 bases from J, with 11 bases in between. The CDR3 is made up of 13 amino acids. The germline CDR1 and CDR2 sequences are SQVTM and ANQGSEA. The chain's CDR3 is CSVTRTVYNEQFF. CDR3 nucleotides: TGCAGCGTTACTAGGACAGTCTACAATGAGCAGTTCTTC.

The V gene is TRBV5-1, the J gene TRBJ2-1; 9 bases are shared with TRBD2. V lost 4 bases, J lost 7 bases, and 12 bases stayed unmatched. The CDR3 has 16 amino acids. Germline CDR1 is SGHRS and CDR2 is YFSETQ. This chain's CDR3 is CASSNSAGGTGNEQFF. CDR3 sequence (DNA): TGCGCCAGCAGCAACTCAGCGGGGGGAACAGGGAATGAGCAGTTCTTC.